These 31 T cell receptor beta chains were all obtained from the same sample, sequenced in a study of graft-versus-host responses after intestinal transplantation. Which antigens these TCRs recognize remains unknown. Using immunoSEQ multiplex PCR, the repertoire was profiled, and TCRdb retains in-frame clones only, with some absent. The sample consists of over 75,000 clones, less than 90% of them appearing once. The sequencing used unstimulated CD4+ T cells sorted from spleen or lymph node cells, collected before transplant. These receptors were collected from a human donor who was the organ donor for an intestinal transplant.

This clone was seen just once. CDR3 sequence reads: CASSASSGSFYEQFF. CDR3 in DNA: TGTGCCAGCAGCGCCTCTAGCGGGAGCTTTTATGAGCAGTTCTTC. The genes are TRBV9 and TRBJ2-1; 10 bases match TRBD2. The V and J ends lost 3 bases and 8 bases, in that order; junction bases with no gene match: 8. CDR1 is SGDLS and CDR2 is YYNGEE in the germline V gene. The CDR3 runs to 15 residues.

Here the CDR3 reads CASSDLGTSSYEQYF. CDR3 nucleotide sequence: TGTGCCAGCAGTGATCTCGGGACTAGCAGCTACGAGCAGTACTTC. The rearrangement joins TRBV2 to TRBJ2-7, with TRBD2 matching 9 bases. Germline V gene lookup returns CDR1 SNHLY and CDR2 FYNNEI. The J segment lost 3 bases and the V segment lost 3 bases, leaving 6 bases of the junction unmatched. The CDR3 is made up of 15 amino acids.

The CDR3 nucleotides read TGTGCCATCAGTGCGGACAGGGTCTCCTACGAGCAGTACTTC. Its protein product is CAISADRVSYEQYF. The gene calls are TRBV10-3 and TRBJ2-7, with 8 bases identical to TRBD1. V dropped 4 bases and J dropped 0; count of bases not matched to a gene: 2. Germline values: CDR1 ENHRY, CDR2 SYGVKD. CDR3 size: 14 residues.

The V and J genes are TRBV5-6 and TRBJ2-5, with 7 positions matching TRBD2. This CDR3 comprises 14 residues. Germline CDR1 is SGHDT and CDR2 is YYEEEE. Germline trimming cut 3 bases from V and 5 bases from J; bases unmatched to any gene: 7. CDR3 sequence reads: CASSWERGGETQYF. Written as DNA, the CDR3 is TGTGCCAGCAGCTGGGAGCGGGGTGGGGAGACCCAGTACTTC.

CDR3 loop: CASSPDGAGANVLTF. CDR3 DNA sequence: TGTGCCAGCAGTCCCGACGGGGCTGGGGCCAACGTCCTGACTTTC. The chain uses TRBV6-6 and TRBJ2-6, with D possibly matching TRBD2 (5 bases). Per germline, CDR1 MNHNY and CDR2 SVGAGI (reference sequence). Trimming cost V 5 bases and J 2 bases, with 10 bases left between them. This CDR3 has 15 residues.

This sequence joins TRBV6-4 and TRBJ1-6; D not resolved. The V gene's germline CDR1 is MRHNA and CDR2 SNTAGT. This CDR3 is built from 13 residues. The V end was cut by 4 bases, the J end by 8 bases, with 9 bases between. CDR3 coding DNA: TGTGCCAGCAGTGGGGGAGTTTATTCACCCCTCCACTTT. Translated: CASSGGVYSPLHF.

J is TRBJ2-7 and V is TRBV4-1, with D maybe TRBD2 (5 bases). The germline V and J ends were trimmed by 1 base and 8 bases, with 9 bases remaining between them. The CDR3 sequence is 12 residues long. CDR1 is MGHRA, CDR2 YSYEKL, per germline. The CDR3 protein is CASSQGGRQQYF. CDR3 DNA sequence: TGCGCCAGCAGCCAAGGAGGGAGACAGCAGTACTTC.

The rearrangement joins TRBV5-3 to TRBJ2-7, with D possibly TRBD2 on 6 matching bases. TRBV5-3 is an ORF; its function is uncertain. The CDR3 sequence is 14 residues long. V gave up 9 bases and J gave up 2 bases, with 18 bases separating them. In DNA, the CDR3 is TGTGCCAACCAAGGGGAGGCACTTACCTACGAGCAGTACTTC. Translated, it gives CANQGEALTYEQYF.

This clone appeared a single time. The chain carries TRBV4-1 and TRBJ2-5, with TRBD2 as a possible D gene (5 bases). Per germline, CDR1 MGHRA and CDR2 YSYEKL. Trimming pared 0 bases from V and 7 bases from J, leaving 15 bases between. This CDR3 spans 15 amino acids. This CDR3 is CASSQDQAGRGTQYF. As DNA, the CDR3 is TGCGCCAGCAGCCAAGATCAGGCGGGCCGGGGGACCCAGTACTTC.

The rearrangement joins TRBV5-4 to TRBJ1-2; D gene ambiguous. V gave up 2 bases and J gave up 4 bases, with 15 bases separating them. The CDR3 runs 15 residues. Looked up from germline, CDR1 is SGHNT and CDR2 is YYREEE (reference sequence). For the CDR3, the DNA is TGTGCCAGCAGCTTCTTATTCTCCAGGTCCTATGGCTACACCTTC. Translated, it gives CASSFLFSRSYGYTF.

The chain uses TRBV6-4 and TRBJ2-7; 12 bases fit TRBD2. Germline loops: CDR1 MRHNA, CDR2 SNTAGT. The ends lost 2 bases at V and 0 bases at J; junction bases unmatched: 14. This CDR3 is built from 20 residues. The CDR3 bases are TGTGCCAGCAGTGACCCTCCCAGGCTAGCGGGAGGGTCAAGCTCCTACGAGCAGTACTTC. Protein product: CASSDPPRLAGGSSSYEQYF.

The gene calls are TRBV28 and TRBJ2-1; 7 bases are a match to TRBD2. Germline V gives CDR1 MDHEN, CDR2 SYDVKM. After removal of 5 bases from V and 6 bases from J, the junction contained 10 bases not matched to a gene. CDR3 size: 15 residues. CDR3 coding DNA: TGTGCCAGCAGTCACTGGCGGGAGAAAGGCAATGAGCAGTTCTTC. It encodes CASSHWREKGNEQFF. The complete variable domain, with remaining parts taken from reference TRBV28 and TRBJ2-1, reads DVKVTQSSRYLVKRTGEKVFLECVQDMDHENMFWYRQDPGLGLRLIYFSYDVKMKEKGDIPEGYSVSREKKERFSLILESASTNQTSMYLCASSHWREKGNEQFFGPGTRLTVL.

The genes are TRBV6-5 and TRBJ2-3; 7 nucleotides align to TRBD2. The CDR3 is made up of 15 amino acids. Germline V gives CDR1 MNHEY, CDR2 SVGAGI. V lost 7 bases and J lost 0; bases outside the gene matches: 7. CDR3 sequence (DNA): TGTGCCAGCACCGTAGCGGGCACTAGCACAGATACGCAGTATTTT. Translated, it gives CASTVAGTSTDTQYF.

The CDR3 coding sequence is TGTGCCAGCAGAAGTTTAGGGGTGGGGGGGGCGAACACTGAAGCTTTCTTT. Translating it yields CASRSLGVGGANTEAFF. The genes are TRBV28 and TRBJ1-1, with D perhaps matching TRBD1 (6 bases). CDR3 length: 17 residues. Per the germline V gene, CDR1 is MDHEN and CDR2 is SYDVKM. Between the trimmed V and J ends, which lost 6 bases and 1 base, there was a span of 21 bases.

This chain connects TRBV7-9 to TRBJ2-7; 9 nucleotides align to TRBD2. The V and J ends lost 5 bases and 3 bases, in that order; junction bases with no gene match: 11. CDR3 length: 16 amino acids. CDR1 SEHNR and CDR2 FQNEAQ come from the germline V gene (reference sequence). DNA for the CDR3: TGTGCCAGCAGCCCACCGCTCCGACTAGCGGACTACGAGCAGTACTTC. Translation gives CASSPPLRLADYEQYF. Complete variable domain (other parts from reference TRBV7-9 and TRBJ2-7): DTGVSQNPRHKITKRGQNVTFRCDPISEHNRLYWYRQTLGQGPEFLTYFQNEAQLEKSRLLSDRFSAERPKGSFSTLEIQRTEQGDSAMYLCASSPPLRLADYEQYFGPGTRLTVT.

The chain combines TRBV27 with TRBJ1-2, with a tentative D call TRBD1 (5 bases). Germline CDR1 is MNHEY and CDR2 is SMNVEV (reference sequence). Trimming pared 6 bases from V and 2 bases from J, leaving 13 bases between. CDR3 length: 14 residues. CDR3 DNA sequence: TGTGCCAGCAGGTCCATCGGGGGGAACTATGGCTACACCTTC. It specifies CASRSIGGNYGYTF.

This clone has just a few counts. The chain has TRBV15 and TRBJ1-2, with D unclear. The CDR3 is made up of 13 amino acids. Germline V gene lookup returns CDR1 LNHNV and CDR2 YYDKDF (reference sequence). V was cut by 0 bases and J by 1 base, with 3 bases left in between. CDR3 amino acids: CATSRDNNYGYTF. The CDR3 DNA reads TGTGCCACCAGCAGAGACAATAACTATGGCTACACCTTC.

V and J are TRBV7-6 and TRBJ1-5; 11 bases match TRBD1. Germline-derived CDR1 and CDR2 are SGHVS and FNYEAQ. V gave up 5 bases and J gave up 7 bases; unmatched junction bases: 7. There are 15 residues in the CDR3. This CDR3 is CASSKGTGGNQPQHF. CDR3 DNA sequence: TGTGCCAGCAGCAAAGGGACAGGGGGAAACCAGCCCCAGCATTTT.

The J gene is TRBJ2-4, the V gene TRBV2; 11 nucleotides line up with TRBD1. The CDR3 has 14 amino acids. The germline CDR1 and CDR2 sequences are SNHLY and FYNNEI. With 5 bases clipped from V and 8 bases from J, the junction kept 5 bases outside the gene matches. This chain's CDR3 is CASSRTGGMDIQYF. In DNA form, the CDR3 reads TGTGCCAGCAGTCGGACAGGGGGCATGGACATTCAGTACTTC.

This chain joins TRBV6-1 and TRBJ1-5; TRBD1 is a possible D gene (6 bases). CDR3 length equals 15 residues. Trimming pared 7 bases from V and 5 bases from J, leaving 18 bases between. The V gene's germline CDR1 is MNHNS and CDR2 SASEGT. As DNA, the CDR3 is TGTGCCAGCAACAGACAAGGGCAGGGGCATCAGCCCCAGCATTTT. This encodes CASNRQGQGHQPQHF.

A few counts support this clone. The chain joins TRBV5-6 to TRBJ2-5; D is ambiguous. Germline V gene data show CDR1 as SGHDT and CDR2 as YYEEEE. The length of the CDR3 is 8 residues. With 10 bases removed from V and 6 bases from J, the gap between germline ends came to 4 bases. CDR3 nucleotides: TGTGCCCAGAAGACCCAGTACTTC. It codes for CAQKTQYF.

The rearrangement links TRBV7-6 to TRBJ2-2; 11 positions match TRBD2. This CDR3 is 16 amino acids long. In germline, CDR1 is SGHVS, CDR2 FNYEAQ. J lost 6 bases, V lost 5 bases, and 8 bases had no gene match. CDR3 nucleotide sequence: TGTGCCAGCAGCATAACTAGCGGGGGCTTTGCCGGGGAGCTGTTTTTT. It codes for CASSITSGGFAGELFF.

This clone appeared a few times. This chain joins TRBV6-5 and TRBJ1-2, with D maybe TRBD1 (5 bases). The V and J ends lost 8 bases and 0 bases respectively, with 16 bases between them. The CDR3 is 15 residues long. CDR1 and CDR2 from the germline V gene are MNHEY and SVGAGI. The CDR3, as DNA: TGTGCCAGCGCCATAACCGGGGGTTCTAACTATGGCTACACCTTC. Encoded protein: CASAITGGSNYGYTF.

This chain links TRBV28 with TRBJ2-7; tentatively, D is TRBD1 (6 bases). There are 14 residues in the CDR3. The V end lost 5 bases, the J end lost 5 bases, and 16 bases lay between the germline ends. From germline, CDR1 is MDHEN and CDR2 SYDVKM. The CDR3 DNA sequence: TGTGCCAGCAGTCCACGCCAGGGGTTCCACGAGCAGTACTTC. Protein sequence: CASSPRQGFHEQYF.

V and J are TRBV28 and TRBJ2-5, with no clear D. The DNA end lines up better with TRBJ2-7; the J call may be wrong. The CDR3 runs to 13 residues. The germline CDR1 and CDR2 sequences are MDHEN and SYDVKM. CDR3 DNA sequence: TGTGCCAGCAGTTTACCGCGAGGCTACGAGCAGTACTTC. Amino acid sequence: CASSLPRGYEQYF.

CDR3 nucleotides: TGTGCCAGCAGCCGGGGGAGGTCCCCGTTGACCGGGGAGCTGTTTTTT. Its protein product is CASSRGRSPLTGELFF. This chain uses TRBV5-6 with TRBJ2-2, with D possibly being TRBD2 (6 bases). Trimming took 4 bases from V and 5 from J, leaving 18 bases between them. The CDR3 has 16 amino acids. The germline gives CDR1 SGHDT, CDR2 YYEEEE. The variable domain in full, with the rest retrieved from reference TRBV5-6 and TRBJ2-2, is DAGVTQSPTHLIKTRGQQVTLRCSPKSGHDTVSWYQQALGQGPQFIFQYYEEEERQRGNFPDRFSGHQFPNYSSELNVNALLLGDSALYLCASSRGRSPLTGELFFGEGSRLTVL.

The CDR3 protein is CASSLANTGIQYF. CDR3 nucleotides: TGTGCCAGCAGCTTAGCGAACACGGGCATTCAGTACTTC. The chain recombines TRBV7-9 with TRBJ2-4; D gene uncertain. This CDR3 region has 13 residues. Trimming shortened V by 0 bases and J by 9 bases, and 9 bases separated the two germline ends. Germline V gives CDR1 SEHNR, CDR2 FQNEAQ (reference sequence).

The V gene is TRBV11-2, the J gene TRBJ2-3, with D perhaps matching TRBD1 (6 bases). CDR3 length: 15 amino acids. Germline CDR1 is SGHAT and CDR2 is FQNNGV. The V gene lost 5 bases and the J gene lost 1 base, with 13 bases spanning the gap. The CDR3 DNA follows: TGTGCCAGCAGCCCCAGGGGTCTCCGCACAGATACGCAGTATTTT. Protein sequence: CASSPRGLRTDTQYF.

The CDR3 DNA reads TGCGCCAGCAGCCAGCGGATCCTCTCTGGAAACACCATATATTTT. This codes for CASSQRILSGNTIYF. The chain has TRBV4-1 and TRBJ1-3, with D unclear. Germline-derived CDR1 and CDR2 are MGHRA and YSYEKL. V was clipped by 3 bases and J by 0 bases, with 9 bases between them. The CDR3 is 15 amino acids.

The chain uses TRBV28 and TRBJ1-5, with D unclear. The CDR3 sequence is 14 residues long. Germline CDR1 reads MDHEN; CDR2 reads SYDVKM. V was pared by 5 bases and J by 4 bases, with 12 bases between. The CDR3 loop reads CASSTNRINQPQHF. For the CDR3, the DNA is TGTGCCAGCAGTACAAACAGAATTAATCAGCCCCAGCATTTT. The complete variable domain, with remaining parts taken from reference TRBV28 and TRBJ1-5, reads DVKVTQSSRYLVKRTGEKVFLECVQDMDHENMFWYRQDPGLGLRLIYFSYDVKMKEKGDIPEGYSVSREKKERFSLILESASTNQTSMYLCASSTNRINQPQHFGDGTRLSIL.

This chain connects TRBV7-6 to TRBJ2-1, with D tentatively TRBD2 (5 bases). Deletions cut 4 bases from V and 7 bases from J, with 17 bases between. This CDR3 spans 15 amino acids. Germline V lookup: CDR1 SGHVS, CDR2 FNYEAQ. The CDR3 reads CASSWPPAGVNEQFF. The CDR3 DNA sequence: TGTGCCAGCAGCTGGCCCCCGGCCGGGGTGAATGAGCAGTTCTTC.